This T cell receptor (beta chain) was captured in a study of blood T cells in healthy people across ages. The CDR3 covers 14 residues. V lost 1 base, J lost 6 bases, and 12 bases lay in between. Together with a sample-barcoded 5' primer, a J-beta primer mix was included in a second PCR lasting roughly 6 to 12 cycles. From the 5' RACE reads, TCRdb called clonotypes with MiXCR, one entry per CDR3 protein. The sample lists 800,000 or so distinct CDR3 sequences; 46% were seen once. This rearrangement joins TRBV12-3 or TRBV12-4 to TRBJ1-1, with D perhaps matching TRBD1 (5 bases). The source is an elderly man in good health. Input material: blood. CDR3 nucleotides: TGTGCCAGCAGTTTAGGGGGGGGTCGGCCTGAAGCTTTCTTT. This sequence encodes CASSLGGGRPEAFF.